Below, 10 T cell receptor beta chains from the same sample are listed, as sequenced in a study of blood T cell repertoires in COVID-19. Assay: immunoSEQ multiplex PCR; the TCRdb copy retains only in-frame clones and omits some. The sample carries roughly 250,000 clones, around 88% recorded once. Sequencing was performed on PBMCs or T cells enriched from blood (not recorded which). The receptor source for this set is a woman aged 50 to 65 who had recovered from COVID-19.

The CDR3 DNA reads TGCGCCAGCAGCCAAGGGGGCCCCAGGGAGCAGTTCTTC. Amino acids: CASSQGGPREQFF. The rearrangement links TRBV4-3 to TRBJ2-1; possible D gene TRBD1, 5 bases. Trimming stripped 1 base from V and 10 bases from J, with 11 bases between. Germline assignment: CDR1 LGHNA and CDR2 YSLEER. The CDR3 sequence is 13 residues long.

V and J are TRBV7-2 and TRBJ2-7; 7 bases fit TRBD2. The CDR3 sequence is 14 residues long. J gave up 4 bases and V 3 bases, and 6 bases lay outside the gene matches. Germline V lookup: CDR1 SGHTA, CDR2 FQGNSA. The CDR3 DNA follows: TGTGCCAGCAGCTTCGGGGGGAGGACTTACGAGCAGTACTTC. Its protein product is CASSFGGRTYEQYF.

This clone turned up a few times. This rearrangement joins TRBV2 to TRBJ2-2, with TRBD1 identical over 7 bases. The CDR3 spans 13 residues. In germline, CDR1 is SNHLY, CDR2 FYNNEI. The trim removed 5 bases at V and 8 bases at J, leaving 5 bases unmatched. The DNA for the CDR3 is TGTGCCAGCAGTCGACTGGGACAGGGGGAGCTGTTTTTT. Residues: CASSRLGQGELFF.

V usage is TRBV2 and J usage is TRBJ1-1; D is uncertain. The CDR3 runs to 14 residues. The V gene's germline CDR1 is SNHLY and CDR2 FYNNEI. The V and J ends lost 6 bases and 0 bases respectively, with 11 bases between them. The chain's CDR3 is CASSQSQLNTEAFF. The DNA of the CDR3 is TGTGCCAGCAGCCAGTCACAGTTGAACACTGAAGCTTTCTTT.

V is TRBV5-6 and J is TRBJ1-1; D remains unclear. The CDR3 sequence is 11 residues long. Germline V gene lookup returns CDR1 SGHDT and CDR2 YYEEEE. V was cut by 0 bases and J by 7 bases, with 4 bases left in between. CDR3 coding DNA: TGTGCCAGCAGCTTGGGTCGTGAAGCTTTCTTT. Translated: CASSLGREAFF.

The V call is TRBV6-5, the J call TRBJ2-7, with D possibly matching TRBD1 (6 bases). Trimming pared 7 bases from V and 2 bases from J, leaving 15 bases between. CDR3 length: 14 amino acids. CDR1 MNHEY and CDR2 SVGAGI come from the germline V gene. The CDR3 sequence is CASTEWGRAYEQYF. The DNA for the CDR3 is TGTGCCAGCACCGAGTGGGGGCGCGCCTACGAGCAGTACTTC.

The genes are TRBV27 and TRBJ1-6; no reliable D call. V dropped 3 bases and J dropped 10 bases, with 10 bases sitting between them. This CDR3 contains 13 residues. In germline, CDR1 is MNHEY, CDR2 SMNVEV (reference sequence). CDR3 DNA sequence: TGTGCCAGCAGTTTGACAAGTAGATCACCCCTCCACTTT. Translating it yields CASSLTSRSPLHF.

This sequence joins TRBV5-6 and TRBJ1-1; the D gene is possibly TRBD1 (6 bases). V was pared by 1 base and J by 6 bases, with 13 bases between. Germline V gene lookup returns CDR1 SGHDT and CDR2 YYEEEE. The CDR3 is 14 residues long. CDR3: CASSLSLQGAEAFF. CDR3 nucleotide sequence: TGTGCCAGCAGCTTGAGCCTACAGGGCGCTGAAGCTTTCTTT.

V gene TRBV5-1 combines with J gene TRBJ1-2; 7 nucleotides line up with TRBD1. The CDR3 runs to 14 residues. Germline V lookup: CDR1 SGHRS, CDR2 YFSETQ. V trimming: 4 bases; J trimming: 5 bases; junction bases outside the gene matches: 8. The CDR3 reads CASSPGQNFYGYTF. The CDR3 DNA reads TGCGCCAGCAGCCCGGGACAGAATTTTTATGGCTACACCTTC.

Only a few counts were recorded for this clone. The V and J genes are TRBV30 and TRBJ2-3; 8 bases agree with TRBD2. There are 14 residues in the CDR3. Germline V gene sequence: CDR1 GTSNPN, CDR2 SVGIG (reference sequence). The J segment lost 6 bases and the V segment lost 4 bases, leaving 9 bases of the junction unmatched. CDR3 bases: TGTGCCTGGACACCCAGCGGGAGCTTTGATACGCAGTATTTT. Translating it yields CAWTPSGSFDTQYF.